This T cell receptor (beta chain) was identified during a study of shared T cell receptors in the human thymus. Only in-frame clones appear in the TCRdb table, and some are missing; sequencing was by immunoSEQ multiplex PCR. Of over 650,000 clones in the sample, 70% to 90% were seen once. This CDR3 region has 17 residues. The V gene's germline CDR1 is SGHTA and CDR2 FQGNSA. The V end lost 4 bases, the J end lost 3 bases, and 21 bases lay between the germline ends. A further study also used this sample, focusing on human thymus T cells. From that report: The donor group consisted of healthy Finnish infants who were having corrective surgery for congenital heart defects. Thymus tissue for the work was resected from patients undergoing corrective heart surgery. An apparent bias in V and J gene usage was seen in thymic and blood repertoires. Related research reported highly overlapping thymic repertoires among unrelated individuals.

Sample: thymocytes. This TCR derives from a boy under three years old with a congenital heart defect. The chain recombines TRBV7-2 with TRBJ1-1; no reliable D call. This chain's CDR3 is CASSSSLEREGDTEAFF. DNA of the CDR3: TGTGCCAGCAGCTCCTCCCTTGAGAGGGAGGGAGACACTGAAGCTTTCTTT.